This T cell receptor (beta chain) was captured by sequencing in a study of cytomegalovirus exposure and HLA in healthy donors. The primer mix had 60 Vbeta and 13 Jbeta primers. The data were produced by immunoSEQ multiplex PCR, yet TCRdb's version contains in-frame clones alone and is incomplete. The profile covers 60,000 or so clones, with 85% appearing a single time and around 11% taken by the ten largest. Per germline, CDR1 SGHDN and CDR2 FVKESK. After removal of 4 bases from V and 3 bases from J, the junction contained 5 bases not matched to a gene. This CDR3 has 15 residues. This TCR was sampled from a female donor in good health and CMV-seronegative. Material for sequencing was PBMCs. V and J are TRBV14 and TRBJ2-1; 8 nucleotides agree with TRBD1. For the CDR3, the DNA is TGTGCCAGCAGCCGCGACAGGGGAAACTACAATGAGCAGTTCTTC. The encoded protein is CASSRDRGNYNEQFF.